These T cell receptor beta chains were read from a single sample in a study of blood T cell repertoires in COVID-19. The protocol was immunoSEQ multiplex PCR, while the TCRdb copy is restricted to in-frame clones and leaves out a portion. The sample yields some 190,000 clones, around 76% seen once. The sequenced sample consisted of peripheral blood. The source is a woman aged 45-60 years with active or convalescent COVID-19. Each CDR3 is given with its conserved first and last residue. D genes are given only for firm matches. Only some rows state a clone size, as once, few, many or a class for expanded clones.

TRBJ2-3	14	TRBV2	-	-	CASSDSFGTDTQYF	TGTGCCAGCAGTGACTCCTTTGGCACAGATACGCAGTATTTT
TRBJ2-6	15	TRBV5-1	-	-	CASSSTSSGANVLTF	TGCGCCAGCAGCTCAACAAGCTCTGGGGCCAACGTCCTGACTTTC
TRBJ2-3	14	TRBV7-2	-	-	CASSLGHSTDTQYF	TGTGCCAGCAGCTTAGGGCATAGCACAGATACGCAGTATTTT
TRBJ2-1	16	TRBV27	TRBD2	-	CASSSVSSGGANEQFF	TGTGCCAGCAGTTCAGTCTCTAGCGGGGGGGCCAATGAGCAGTTCTTC
TRBJ1-2	13	TRBV12-3/TRBV12-4	-	few	CASIRGRNYGYTF	TGTGCCAGCATCAGGGGCCGGAACTATGGCTACACCTTC
TRBJ1-3	16	TRBV5-1	TRBD1	-	CASSLAGQGTGNTIYF	TGCGCCAGCAGCTTGGCGGGACAGGGTACAGGAAACACCATATATTTT
TRBJ2-5	14	TRBV7-2	-	-	CASGPEPAGETQYF	TGTGCCAGCGGCCCGGAGCCGGCGGGCGAGACCCAGTACTTC
TRBJ2-1	15	TRBV11-3	TRBD2	once	CASSSTSGRLDEQFF	TGTGCCAGCAGCTCCACTAGCGGGAGACTCGATGAGCAGTTCTTC
TRBJ2-7	15	TRBV4-3	TRBD1	few	CASSQDDRGSYEQYF	TGCGCCAGCAGCCAAGATGACAGGGGCTCCTACGAGCAGTACTTC
TRBJ2-3	16	TRBV6-2/TRBV6-3	TRBD2	once	CASSPRLAGVPDTQYF	TGTGCCAGCAGCCCCCGGCTAGCGGGAGTCCCAGATACGCAGTATTTT
TRBJ1-5	14	TRBV18	-	-	CASSPNSGFQPQHF	TGTGCCAGCTCGCCAAACAGTGGGTTTCAGCCCCAGCATTTT
TRBJ1-1	16	TRBV19	-	-	CASSIAGGAKGTEAFF	TGTGCCAGTAGTATAGCTGGCGGGGCGAAGGGGACTGAAGCTTTCTTT
TRBJ2-1	15	TRBV7-2	TRBD2	few	CASSTLAGGYNEQFF	TGTGCCAGCAGCACTCTAGCGGGGGGGTACAATGAGCAGTTCTTC
TRBJ1-1	14	TRBV15	TRBD1	few	CATSFQGGNTEAFF	TGTGCCACCAGCTTTCAGGGGGGTAACACTGAAGCTTTCTTT
TRBJ1-2	12	TRBV28	-	-	CASSLAGYGYTF	TGTGCCAGCAGTTTAGCAGGTTATGGCTACACCTTC
TRBJ1-1	15	TRBV11-3	-	once	CASSAPREEVIEAFF	TGTGCCAGCAGCGCCCCGAGAGAAGAGGTAATTGAAGCTTTCTTT
TRBJ2-2	14	TRBV6-5	-	-	CASSWQGVREMLFF	TGTGCCAGCAGCTGGCAGGGTGTACGCGAAATGCTGTTTTTT
TRBJ1-1	14	TRBV11-3	-	-	CASSLNSMNTEAFF	TGTGCCAGCAGCTTGAACAGCATGAACACTGAAGCTTTCTTT
TRBJ1-2	13	TRBV30	-	-	CAWSVGEFGGYTF	TGTGCCTGGAGTGTTGGGGAGTTCGGCGGCTACACCTTC
TRBJ1-2	13	TRBV29-1	TRBD1	-	CSATLTGDGGYTF	TGCAGCGCGACCTTGACAGGGGATGGAGGCTACACCTTC
TRBJ2-2	19	TRBV28	TRBD2	-	CASSLMGLAGATNTGELFF	TGTGCCAGCAGTCTCATGGGACTAGCGGGAGCCACGAACACCGGGGAGCTGTTTTTT
TRBJ2-1	16	TRBV4-1	TRBD1	few	CASSLKGQTPYNEQFF	TGCGCCAGCAGCCTAAAGGGACAGACCCCGTACAATGAGCAGTTCTTC
TRBJ1-6	15	TRBV5-8	TRBD1	-	CASSSDRGYNSPLHF	TGTGCCAGCAGCTCCGACAGGGGCTATAATTCACCCCTCCACTTT
TRBJ1-1	13	TRBV6-4	-	-	CASSDGPNTEAFF	TGTGCCAGCAGTGACGGGCCGAACACTGAAGCTTTCTTT
TRBJ2-7	17	TRBV12-5	TRBD1	-	CASGLETGTGISYEQYF	TGTGCTAGTGGTTTGGAAACCGGGACAGGGATCTCCTACGAGCAGTACTTC
TRBJ2-1	14	TRBV7-2	TRBD2	-	CASSPGLAYNEQFF	TGTGCCAGCAGCCCGGGACTAGCGTACAATGAGCAGTTCTTC
TRBJ2-7	14	TRBV10-3	-	-	CAISEPTGSYEQYF	TGTGCCATCAGTGAACCGACGGGCTCCTACGAGCAGTACTTC
TRBJ1-2	12	TRBV7-2	TRBD1	-	CASSRQGTFYTF	TGTGCCAGCAGCCGACAGGGCACTTTCTACACCTTC
TRBJ2-7	14	TRBV10-1	TRBD2	-	CAGISGIVVLKQYF	TGCGCCGGAATTAGCGGGATAGTGGTTCTCAAGCAGTACTTC
TRBJ2-1	16	TRBV11-2	TRBD2	-	CASSLGSGSSRNEQFF	TGTGCCAGCAGCTTGGGTAGCGGGAGTAGTCGGAATGAGCAGTTCTTC
TRBJ1-1	13	TRBV30	-	few	CAWSVNMNTEAFF	TGTGCCTGGAGTGTGAACATGAACACTGAAGCTTTCTTT
TRBJ2-3	18	TRBV7-3	TRBD2	-	CASSLTSGGLTMADTQYF	TGTGCCAGCAGCTTAACTAGCGGGGGCCTTACTATGGCAGATACGCAGTATTTT
TRBJ2-1	16	TRBV15	TRBD2	few	CATSRAAGVTYNEQFF	TGTGCCACCAGCAGAGCAGCGGGAGTTACCTACAATGAGCAGTTCTTC
TRBJ1-1	15	TRBV7-9	-	few	CASSSRAQGRAEAFF	TGTGCCAGCAGCTCTCGCGCCCAAGGGAGGGCTGAAGCTTTCTTT
TRBJ1-1	14	TRBV6-6	-	-	CASSYSLGGTEAFF	TGTGCCAGCAGTTACTCTTTGGGGGGAACTGAAGCTTTCTTT